Listed below are T cell receptor beta chains from one sample, sequenced in a study of spatial heterogeneity in lung cancer. TCRdb reprocessed the 5' RACE reads via MiXCR and lists one record per CDR3 protein. The sample includes more than 20,000 distinct CDR3 sequences, 5.8% of them seen just once. Sample: PBMCs, taken at surgery. These receptors originate from a male donor with early-stage non-small cell lung cancer. CDR3s include the opening cysteine and the closing phenylalanine or tryptophan.

V,J,CDR3
TRBV3-1,TRBJ1-2,CASSQDLRRRKTGDGGYTF
TRBV6-1,TRBJ2-1,CASTSNSYNEQFF
TRBV7-2,TRBJ2-3,CASGGFADTQYF
TRBV5-6,TRBJ1-1,CASSVPAGQSEAFF
TRBV18,TRBJ2-3,CASSPLGDFTDTQYF
TRBV5-1,TRBJ2-1,CASSLDRGLPYNEQFF
TRBV7-2,TRBJ1-2,CASSQGGLHGYTF
TRBV12-3/TRBV12-4,TRBJ2-6,CASRRQGTGANVLTF
TRBV29-1,TRBJ2-1,CSVAYSDPANEQFF
TRBV28,TRBJ1-2,CASSFGTRGGYTF
TRBV10-3,TRBJ2-1,CAIRDTTGNEQFF
TRBV5-4,TRBJ2-5,CASSDAVQETQYF
TRBV30,TRBJ2-7,CAWSPDISYEQYF
TRBV7-2,TRBJ1-5,CASSLRGGNQPQHF
TRBV7-9,TRBJ2-3,CASSLTRTGDTQYF
TRBV29-1,TRBJ1-1,CSVAPGRSNTEAFF
TRBV20-1,TRBJ2-3,CSASQRKGPDTQYF
TRBV30,TRBJ1-6,CAWSGQNNSPLHF
TRBV27,TRBJ1-2,CASSLGTGGGYTF
TRBV7-2,TRBJ2-1,CASSSHVPAYNEQFF
TRBV5-5,TRBJ1-1,CASSFEGPGLEAFF
TRBV7-3,TRBJ2-3,CASSQMASTDTQYF
TRBV20-1,TRBJ2-2,CSARTSGGAEGPGELFF
TRBV18,TRBJ2-6,CASSVKTGANVPTF
TRBV5-6,TRBJ2-1,CASSWRGPGGNEQFF
TRBV6-1,TRBJ2-3,CAAAGSGFGAQYF
TRBV7-2,TRBJ2-1,CASRMSLAGGYDEQFF
TRBV7-2,TRBJ1-4,CASSWGSQGGNEKLFF
TRBV20-1,TRBJ2-7,CSASGSYEQYF
TRBV5-1,TRBJ1-2,CASSLVSGTGLYGYTF
TRBV12-3/TRBV12-4,TRBJ2-1,CASRTGGAYNEQFF
TRBV20-1,TRBJ2-7,CSAAGRGYEQYF
TRBV19,TRBJ1-5,CASNRAVLNQPQHF
TRBV29-1,TRBJ2-1,CSVSHGQALGQFF
TRBV29-1,TRBJ2-1,CSVGRNKNRAGNEQFF
TRBV24-1,TRBJ2-5,CATSASWGIKGAAAETQYF
TRBV28,TRBJ1-1,CASTQNRDTEAFF
TRBV5-6,TRBJ2-7,CASSTRGFSYEQYF
TRBV19,TRBJ2-1,CASSITSGSSNEQFF
TRBV11-2,TRBJ2-5,CASSPKETQYF
TRBV5-4,TRBJ2-1,CASSPGGLAGASSYNEQFF
TRBV29-1,TRBJ1-5,CSVADRGYQPQHF
TRBV5-1,TRBJ2-7,CASRKGPESYEQYF
TRBV2,TRBJ2-7,CASSEHGTVTYEQYF
TRBV28,TRBJ2-3,CASSLKRNLVGAQYF
TRBV20-1,TRBJ2-5,CSASGERVALETQYF
TRBV27,TRBJ2-1,CASSKGLAGGPYEQFF
TRBV11-3,TRBJ2-7,CASSLRGTGGNEQYF
TRBV20-1,TRBJ2-7,CSARDVVKGTNEQYF
TRBV6-1,TRBJ2-3,CASRSWGGATDTQYF
TRBV2,TRBJ2-2,CASRRDSPTNTGELFF
TRBV28,TRBJ1-2,CAIRDISNYGYTF
TRBV7-9,TRBJ1-1,CASSINPYPEAFF